These 30 T cell receptor beta chains were sequenced from one sample in a study of T cell responses to AZD1222 COVID-19 vaccine. The protocol was immunoSEQ multiplex PCR, while the TCRdb copy is restricted to in-frame clones and leaves out a portion. Of 98,000 or so clones in the sample, around nine tenths were seen once. The sample in question was peripheral blood, obtained 28 days after the second dose of the MenACWY control vaccine. The receptors were sampled from an adult who received the MenACWY meningococcal vaccine as a control.

The chain couples TRBV7-2 to TRBJ1-1; TRBD1 is a possible D gene (6 bases). Germline V lookup: CDR1 SGHTA, CDR2 FQGNSA. Trimming cost V 4 bases and J 2 bases, with 14 bases left between them. The CDR3 contains 15 residues. This chain's CDR3 is CASSSQTTGNTEAFF. In nucleotides, the CDR3 is TGTGCCAGCAGCTCCCAGACGACAGGAAACACTGAAGCTTTCTTT.

A few counts support this clone. CDR3 region: CASTEWGSRQQQAAFF. Written as DNA, the CDR3 is TGTGCCAGCACCGAATGGGGAAGCCGACAGCAACAAGCGGCTTTCTTT. The V call is TRBV7-8, the J call TRBJ1-1; possible D gene TRBD1, 5 bases. V was clipped by 7 bases and J by 11 bases, with 29 bases between them. CDR1 is SGHVS, CDR2 FQNEAQ, per germline. The CDR3 contains 16 residues.

J is TRBJ1-2 and V is TRBV24-1; the match to TRBD1 covers 9 bases. V shed 1 base, J shed 6 bases, and the junction held 5 bases outside the gene matches. The CDR3 length is 15 residues. Germline V lookup: CDR1 KGHDR, CDR2 SFDVKD. The CDR3 DNA is TGTGCCACCAGTGATTTACCCGACAGGGGGAATGGCTACACCTTC. Translated: CATSDLPDRGNGYTF.

This clone was seen a single time. V and J are TRBV5-1 and TRBJ2-2; TRBD1 might be the D (5 bases). Trimming left V 2 bases short and J 4 bases short, with 15 bases between. The CDR3 has 16 amino acids. The germline CDR1 and CDR2 sequences are SGHRS and YFSETQ. The CDR3 spells CASSLEQGDLTGELFF. The CDR3, as DNA: TGCGCCAGCAGCTTAGAGCAGGGCGACCTCACCGGGGAGCTGTTTTTT.

The chain combines TRBV5-1 with TRBJ2-3; no reliable D call. V lost 0 bases to trimming and J lost 0 bases, with 8 bases between them. Germline values: CDR1 SGHRS, CDR2 YFSETQ. The CDR3 covers 15 residues. The CDR3 DNA reads as TGCGCCAGCAGCTTGGGGCGTCCCAGCACAGATACGCAGTATTTT. Protein product: CASSLGRPSTDTQYF. Using reference TRBV5-1 and TRBJ2-3 for the parts outside the CDR3, the full variable domain is KAGVTQTPRYLIKTRGQQVTLSCSPISGHRSVSWYQQTPGQGLQFLFEYFSETQRNKGNFPGRFSGRQFSNSRSEMNVSTLELGDSALYLCASSLGRPSTDTQYFGPGTRLTVL.

This chain joins TRBV6-2 or TRBV6-3 and TRBJ1-2; no firm D call. Deletions cut 5 bases from V and 4 bases from J, with 8 bases between. Germline lookup yields CDR1 MNHEY and CDR2 SVGEGT. The CDR3 contains 12 residues. The CDR3 DNA is TGTGCCAGCAGTACAGCTACCTATGGCTACACCTTC. The encoded protein is CASSTATYGYTF.

The rearrangement joins TRBV27 to TRBJ2-1; TRBD2 matches 8 bases. V shed 4 bases and J 4 bases; nucleotides not matched to a gene: 3. The CDR3 is made up of 14 amino acids. Germline V lookup: CDR1 MNHEY, CDR2 SMNVEV (reference sequence). The CDR3, as DNA: TGTGCCAGCAGTTATCGGGGGGGGTACAATGAGCAGTTCTTC. This gives the protein CASSYRGGYNEQFF.

This clone was counted between two and nine times. The chain combines TRBV4-1 with TRBJ1-4; no clear D. The CDR3 extends over 17 amino acids. Trimming stripped 1 base from V and 4 bases from J, with 16 bases between. Germline V gene sequence: CDR1 MGHRA, CDR2 YSYEKL. In nucleotides, the CDR3 is TGCGCCAGCAGCCAAGCCTCCACGGGCCTGGGTAATGAAAAACTGTTTTTT. Its protein product is CASSQASTGLGNEKLFF.

This chain joins TRBV7-2 and TRBJ2-1; no firm D call. Germline V gene lookup returns CDR1 SGHTA and CDR2 FQGNSA. This CDR3 comprises 15 residues. V was pared by 3 bases and J by 0 bases, with 9 bases between. CDR3 coding DNA: TGTGCCAGCAGCTTGTTGGTGGGCTCCTACAATGAGCAGTTCTTC. Protein sequence: CASSLLVGSYNEQFF.

This clone came up a few times. This chain links TRBV28 with TRBJ2-7, with D hard to call. The CDR3 covers 14 residues. The germline gives CDR1 MDHEN, CDR2 SYDVKM. V lost 5 bases to trimming and J lost 2 bases, with 13 bases between them. CDR3 sequence: CASSVRPPPYEQYF. As DNA, the CDR3 is TGTGCCAGCAGTGTACGCCCTCCCCCCTACGAGCAGTACTTC.

The gene calls are TRBV5-5 and TRBJ1-2; 7 positions match TRBD1. V lost 3 bases and J lost 4; bases outside the gene matches: 6. The V gene's germline CDR1 is SGHKS and CDR2 YYEKEE (reference sequence). The CDR3 has 14 residues. The CDR3 nucleotides read TGTGCCAGCAGCTCAGGGGGTTTTGCCTATGGCTACACCTTC. It yields the protein CASSSGGFAYGYTF.

This clone was recorded a few times. The chain is built from TRBV19 and TRBJ1-3; 10 nucleotides align to TRBD1. This CDR3 has 17 residues. J was trimmed by 6 bases and V by 4 bases; bases with no gene match: 12. From germline, CDR1 is LNHDA and CDR2 SQIVND (reference sequence). The CDR3 sequence is CASSRSSAGTGENTIYF. The CDR3, as DNA: TGTGCCAGTAGTAGGAGCTCCGCCGGGACAGGGGAAAACACCATATATTTT.

The chain uses TRBV11-2 and TRBJ2-1, with 8 positions matching TRBD2. Trimming cost V 2 bases and J 6 bases; bases outside gene matches: 9. Germline CDR1 SGHAT, CDR2 FQNNGV. There are 16 residues in the CDR3. The CDR3 region has the DNA TGTGCCAGCAGCTTAAGTGGGACTAGGGCAGGCAATGAGCAGTTCTTC. Protein product: CASSLSGTRAGNEQFF.

The chain links TRBV10-1 to TRBJ2-7, with D tentatively TRBD1 or TRBD2 (5 bases each). Germline loops: CDR1 WNHNN, CDR2 SYGVQD (reference sequence). The CDR3 is made up of 14 amino acids. Trimming removed 6 bases from V and 0 bases from J, with 12 bases in between. The CDR3 region has the DNA TGCGCCAGCAGCAGGGACCTTAGCTCCTACGAGCAGTACTTC. Translating it yields CASSRDLSSYEQYF.

This chain joins TRBV7-9 and TRBJ1-6; 7 nucleotides align to TRBD1. Germline lookup yields CDR1 SEHNR and CDR2 FQNEAQ (reference sequence). V lost 5 bases, J lost 6 bases, and 7 bases stayed unmatched. CDR3 length: 15 amino acids. The CDR3 loop reads CASSATGTANSPLHF. The CDR3, as DNA: TGTGCCAGCAGCGCCACCGGGACAGCTAATTCACCCCTCCACTTT.

The rearrangement links TRBV7-2 to TRBJ1-3, with D hard to call. V lost 7 bases and J 0 bases, leaving 10 bases between the germline ends. Germline assignment: CDR1 SGHTA and CDR2 FQGNSA. The CDR3 has 14 residues. The CDR3 sequence is CASKEGISGNTIYF. CDR3 sequence (DNA): TGTGCCAGCAAAGAGGGTATCTCTGGAAACACCATATATTTT. Full variable domain (remainder filled in from reference TRBV7-2 and TRBJ1-3): GAGVSQSPSNKVTEKGKDVELRCDPISGHTALYWYRQSLGQGLEFLIYFQGNSAPDKSGLPSDRFSAERTGGSVSTLTIQRTQQEDSAVYLCASKEGISGNTIYFGEGSWLTVV.

The V and J genes are TRBV2 and TRBJ2-3; D is unresolved. V lost 1 base, J lost 0 bases, and 8 bases lay in between. The CDR3 runs 15 residues. Germline CDR1 reads SNHLY; CDR2 reads FYNNEI. The CDR3 here is CASSEEQTSTDTQYF. CDR3 DNA sequence: TGTGCCAGCAGTGAAGAACAGACTAGCACAGATACGCAGTATTTT.

The chain has TRBV6-2 or TRBV6-3 and TRBJ2-7; TRBD2 agrees at 11 bases. Germline CDR1 and CDR2: MNHEY and SVGEGT. The CDR3 contains 16 residues. V shed 0 bases, J shed 2 bases, and the junction held 3 bases outside the gene matches. CDR3 amino acids: CASSYSTSGGTYEQYF. The CDR3 nucleotides are TGTGCCAGCAGTTACTCAACTAGCGGGGGCACCTACGAGCAGTACTTC.

The chain has TRBV5-4 and TRBJ2-7; possibly TRBD1 or TRBD2 for D (7 bases each). The CDR3 spans 14 residues. Deletions cut 1 base from V and 3 bases from J, with 11 bases between. CDR1 is SGHNT, CDR2 YYREEE, per germline (reference sequence). The CDR3 sequence is CASSLSRGGYEQYF. In nucleotides, the CDR3 is TGTGCCAGCAGCTTGTCCAGGGGGGGCTACGAGCAGTACTTC.

This clone was recorded once. This chain connects TRBV27 to TRBJ2-7, with unresolved D. Trimming left V 5 bases short and J 2 bases short, with 10 bases between. The germline gives CDR1 MNHEY, CDR2 SMNVEV (reference sequence). There are 13 residues in the CDR3. The CDR3: CASSLRLAYEQYF. DNA for the CDR3: TGTGCCAGCAGTCTGCGGCTCGCCTACGAGCAGTACTTC.

This clone was seen more than once but under ten times. This chain connects TRBV4-1 to TRBJ2-3; D remains ambiguous. The CDR3 runs 13 residues. Trimming left V 1 base short and J 5 bases short, with 7 bases between. Germline V lookup: CDR1 MGHRA, CDR2 YSYEKL. CDR3 sequence: CASSQVVLDTQYF. CDR3 bases: TGCGCCAGCAGCCAAGTAGTGCTAGATACGCAGTATTTT.

This clone was observed once. CDR3 sequence: CASSGGGGSGNTIYF. In nucleotides, the CDR3 is TGTGCCAGCAGCGGAGGGGGAGGCTCTGGAAACACCATATATTTT. The J gene is TRBJ1-3, the V gene TRBV28, with a tentative D call TRBD1 (6 bases). V dropped 6 bases and J dropped 0 bases, with 12 bases sitting between them. This CDR3 is built from 15 residues. CDR1 is MDHEN and CDR2 is SYDVKM in the germline V gene.

The rearrangement joins TRBV3-1 (or the pseudogene TRBV3-2) to TRBJ1-3, with 8 bases that match TRBD1. The trim removed 4 bases at V and 2 bases at J, leaving 1 base unmatched. The CDR3 length is 14 residues. CDR1 LGHDT and CDR2 YNNKEL come from the germline V gene (reference sequence). CDR3 loop: CASSRGQAGNTIYF. In nucleotides, the CDR3 is TGTGCCAGCAGCCGGGGACAGGCTGGAAACACCATATATTTT.

The chain recombines TRBV27 with TRBJ2-3; TRBD1 agrees at 8 bases. The CDR3 is made up of 16 amino acids. The trim removed 3 bases at V and 3 bases at J, leaving 8 bases unmatched. The germline gives CDR1 MNHEY, CDR2 SMNVEV (reference sequence). CDR3 nucleotide sequence: TGTGCCAGCAGTTTTCAGGGGGCTGTTGGGACAGATACGCAGTATTTT. It is translated as CASSFQGAVGTDTQYF.

The J gene is TRBJ1-2, the V gene TRBV14, with D uncertain. V lost 1 base, J lost 3 bases, and 9 bases lay in between. Germline V lookup: CDR1 SGHDN, CDR2 FVKESK. The CDR3 covers 14 residues. DNA for the CDR3: TGTGCCAGCAGCCAAGGCAGCGCCTACTATGGCTACACCTTC. This gives the protein CASSQGSAYYGYTF.

The chain is built from TRBV28 and TRBJ2-7, with TRBD1 as a possible D gene (5 bases). Germline CDR1 and CDR2: MDHEN and SYDVKM. The CDR3 covers 15 residues. V lost 5 bases and J lost 0, with 14 bases in between. The CDR3 DNA reads TGTGCCAGCAGTCCCCTAGGGGTTGACTCCTACGAGCAGTACTTC. This encodes CASSPLGVDSYEQYF.

V usage is TRBV18 and J usage is TRBJ1-5, with D perhaps matching TRBD1 (6 bases). The CDR3 has 16 residues. Deletions cut 2 bases from V and 2 bases from J, with 13 bases between. CDR1 is KGHSH and CDR2 is LQKENI in the germline V gene. The CDR3, as DNA: TGTGCCAGCTCACCATCCCAGGGGAGGGGCAATCAGCCCCAGCATTTT. Translating it yields CASSPSQGRGNQPQHF.

The rearrangement uses TRBV7-2 and TRBJ2-2; D gene unclear. Per germline, CDR1 SGHTA and CDR2 FQGNSA. Trimming removed 1 base from V and 3 bases from J, with 6 bases in between. The CDR3 totals 14 residues. The CDR3 reads CASSLVADTGELFF. In DNA form, the CDR3 reads TGTGCCAGCAGCTTAGTGGCGGACACCGGGGAGCTGTTTTTT.

The chain is built from TRBV7-3 and TRBJ2-3; D is undetermined. V lost 1 base to trimming and J lost 0 bases, with 5 bases between them. Looked up from germline, CDR1 is SGHTA and CDR2 is FQGTGA. The CDR3 contains 14 residues. CDR3 loop: CASSLKGSTDTQYF. CDR3 bases: TGTGCCAGCAGCTTAAAGGGAAGCACAGATACGCAGTATTTT.

The rearrangement links TRBV19 to TRBJ1-1, with D unresolved. Trimming removed 3 bases at V and 1 base at J, with 12 bases between. Looked up from germline, CDR1 is LNHDA and CDR2 is SQIVND (reference sequence). The CDR3 is 15 residues long. The CDR3 sequence: CASSMTRRGNTEAFF. The CDR3 coding sequence is TGTGCCAGTAGTATGACGCGGAGAGGGAACACTGAAGCTTTCTTT.